This is a list of T cell receptor beta chains from one sample in a study of blood T cell repertoires in COVID-19. Assay used: immunoSEQ multiplex PCR; TCRdb lists only in-frame clones, some missing. Of over 200,000 clones in the sample, about four fifths were seen once. Sequenced material: peripheral blood. The receptors derive from a man aged 50 to 60 with active or convalescent COVID-19. CDR3s include the opening cysteine and the closing phenylalanine or tryptophan. Fields, in order: V gene, clone size, J gene, D gene, CDR3 DNA, CDR3 protein. The D gene is left open where the match is weak. Not every row has a clone size; where given, it reads once, few, many or a size class.

v_gene: TRBV7-9
abundance: NA
j_gene: TRBJ1-1
d_gene: NA
CDR3nt: TGTGCCAGCAGAGCGGGGTATAACACTGAAGCTTTCTTT
CDR3aa: CASRAGYNTEAFF

v_gene: TRBV2
abundance: NA
j_gene: TRBJ1-2
d_gene: NA
CDR3nt: TGTGCCAGCAGTGAAGGCTGGGGCGGAAACTATGGCTACACCTTC
CDR3aa: CASSEGWGGNYGYTF

v_gene: TRBV5-1
abundance: NA
j_gene: TRBJ2-3
d_gene: TRBD1
CDR3nt: TGCGCCAGCACCACCGGGACAGGGGGGACAGATACGCAGTATTTT
CDR3aa: CASTTGTGGTDTQYF

v_gene: TRBV12-3/TRBV12-4
abundance: NA
j_gene: TRBJ1-6
d_gene: NA
CDR3nt: TGTGCCAGCAGTTTACGAGGTCCCCTCCACTTT
CDR3aa: CASSLRGPLHF

v_gene: TRBV3-1/TRBV3-2
abundance: NA
j_gene: TRBJ2-3
d_gene: NA
CDR3nt: TGTGCCAGCAGCTCCCCAGGGTTAGCAGATACGCAGTATTTT
CDR3aa: CASSSPGLADTQYF

v_gene: TRBV5-6
abundance: once
j_gene: TRBJ2-4
d_gene: NA
CDR3nt: TGTGCCAGCAGCTCGCTACAGGGAGACAAAAACATTCAGTACTTC
CDR3aa: CASSSLQGDKNIQYF

v_gene: TRBV6-1
abundance: medium-sized
j_gene: TRBJ2-7
d_gene: NA
CDR3nt: TGTGCCAGCAGTGAAGACCAGTTGCCCTCCTACGAGCAGTACTTC
CDR3aa: CASSEDQLPSYEQYF

v_gene: TRBV19
abundance: NA
j_gene: TRBJ1-5
d_gene: NA
CDR3nt: TGTGCCAGTAGTATAGATCGAGGGAACTATAGCAATCAGCCCCAGCATTTT
CDR3aa: CASSIDRGNYSNQPQHF

v_gene: TRBV5-1
abundance: NA
j_gene: TRBJ2-7
d_gene: NA
CDR3nt: TGCGCCAGCAGACGGGGGTCCTACGAGCAGTACTTC
CDR3aa: CASRRGSYEQYF

v_gene: TRBV28
abundance: once
j_gene: TRBJ1-1
d_gene: NA
CDR3nt: TGTGCCAGCAAATATTACACTGAAGCTTTCTTT
CDR3aa: CASKYYTEAFF

v_gene: TRBV5-1
abundance: NA
j_gene: TRBJ1-2
d_gene: NA
CDR3nt: TGCGCCAGCAGCTTGGACACAGGGCCCTCCAACTATGGCTACACCTTC
CDR3aa: CASSLDTGPSNYGYTF

v_gene: TRBV30
abundance: NA
j_gene: TRBJ2-2
d_gene: NA
CDR3nt: TGTGCCTGGAGTGTACAGGGTACCGGGGAGCTGTTTTTT
CDR3aa: CAWSVQGTGELFF

v_gene: TRBV7-8
abundance: NA
j_gene: TRBJ2-7
d_gene: NA
CDR3nt: TGTGCCAGCAGCTTTCAGGACGAGCAGTACTTC
CDR3aa: CASSFQDEQYF

v_gene: TRBV4-1
abundance: NA
j_gene: TRBJ2-1
d_gene: NA
CDR3nt: TGCGCCAGCAGCCAAGGACAATACAATGAGCAGTTCTTC
CDR3aa: CASSQGQYNEQFF

v_gene: TRBV12-3/TRBV12-4
abundance: NA
j_gene: TRBJ2-7
d_gene: TRBD1
CDR3nt: TGTGCCAGCAGTTGGACAGGGATGTACGAGCAGTACTTC
CDR3aa: CASSWTGMYEQYF

v_gene: TRBV7-9
abundance: NA
j_gene: TRBJ2-2
d_gene: NA
CDR3nt: TGTGCCAGCAGCCCCACAGGGTTATGGACCGGGGAGCTGTTTTTT
CDR3aa: CASSPTGLWTGELFF